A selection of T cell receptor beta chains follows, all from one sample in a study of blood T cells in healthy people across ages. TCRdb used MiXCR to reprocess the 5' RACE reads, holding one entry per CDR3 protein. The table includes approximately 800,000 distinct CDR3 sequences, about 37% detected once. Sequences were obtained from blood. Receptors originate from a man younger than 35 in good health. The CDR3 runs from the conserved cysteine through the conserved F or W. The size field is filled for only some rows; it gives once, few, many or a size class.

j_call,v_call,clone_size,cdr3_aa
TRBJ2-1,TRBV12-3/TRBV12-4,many,CASSFQEPGRAYESSYNEQFF
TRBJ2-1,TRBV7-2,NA,CASSVEKPLSYNEQFF
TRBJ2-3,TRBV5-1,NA,CASSYYRGESDTQYF
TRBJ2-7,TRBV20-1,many,CSAPLTSGSSYEQYF
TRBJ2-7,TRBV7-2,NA,CASSPPGTGSYEQYF
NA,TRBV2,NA,CASKLQEIHEQYF
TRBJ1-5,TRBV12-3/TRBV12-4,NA,CASSLNGGIGQPQHF
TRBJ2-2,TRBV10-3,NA,CAITRGDPGELFF
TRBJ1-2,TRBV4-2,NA,CASSQGGQAFYGYTF
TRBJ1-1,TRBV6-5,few,CASTESGANTEAFF
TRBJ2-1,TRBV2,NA,CASAISGGYNEQFF
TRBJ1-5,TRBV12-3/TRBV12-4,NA,CARRPAGTDNQPQHF
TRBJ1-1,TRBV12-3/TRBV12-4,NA,CASTWGVNTEAFF
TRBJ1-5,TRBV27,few,CASRGVGNQPQHF
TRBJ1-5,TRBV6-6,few,CASSYSRGQALKPQHF
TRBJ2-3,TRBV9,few,CASSVLILDTQYF
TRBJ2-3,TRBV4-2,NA,CVSSHSGGAGDTQYF
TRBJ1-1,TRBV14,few,CASSRQGRHAEAFF